The 29 T cell receptor beta chains in this list originate from one sample, sequenced in a study of early T cells in non-severe SARS-CoV-2 infection. TCRdb reprocessed the 5' RACE reads via MiXCR and lists one record per CDR3 protein. The data hold 97,000 or so distinct CDR3 sequences, with around 10% observed a single time. Material: whole blood, obtained at baseline. These receptor sequences come from an adult who was a healthcare worker with PCR-confirmed SARS-CoV-2 infection or an uninfected control (not recorded which).

Comment on this clonotype: Since a much larger clone is just one base distant, this may be a read error. The V call is TRBV25-1, the J call TRBJ2-3, with 7 bases that match TRBD1. Germline V lookup: CDR1 MGHDK, CDR2 SYGVNS. After removal of 1 base from V and 5 bases from J, the junction contained 6 bases not matched to a gene. This CDR3 is built from 15 residues. The CDR3 nucleotides are TGTGCCAGCAGTGAATGGGGACAGCCCGTAGATACGCAGTATTTT. As protein: CASSEWGQPVDTQYF.

This clonotype was detected ten times or more. J is TRBJ1-2 and V is TRBV20-1; the D gene is possibly TRBD1 (5 bases). The CDR3 has 14 amino acids. Trimming pared 6 bases from V and 0 bases from J, leaving 14 bases between. Germline CDR1 DFQATT, CDR2 SNEGSKA (reference sequence). CDR3 DNA: TGCAGTGCCCCCGGGGACGGCACTAACTATGGCTACACCTTC. Its protein product is CSAPGDGTNYGYTF.

This clonotype turned up a few times. V is TRBV19 and J is TRBJ2-3, with 7 bases that match TRBD2. The CDR3 is 16 amino acids. The germline gives CDR1 LNHDA, CDR2 SQIVND (reference sequence). The J segment lost 0 bases and the V segment lost 5 bases, leaving 8 bases of the junction unmatched. CDR3 region: CASSLLLAPSTDTQYF. In DNA, the CDR3 is TGTGCCAGTAGTCTCTTACTAGCGCCCAGCACAGATACGCAGTATTTT.

J is TRBJ2-7 and V is TRBV6-2 or TRBV6-3; 8 bases match TRBD1. Looked up from germline, CDR1 is MNHEY and CDR2 is SVGEGT. This CDR3 is built from 15 residues. With 2 bases clipped from V and 4 bases from J, the junction kept 7 bases outside the gene matches. The CDR3 loop is CASSYPSGTGYEQYF. In nucleotides, the CDR3 is TGTGCCAGCAGTTACCCCTCCGGGACAGGTTACGAGCAGTACTTC.

The genes are TRBV19 and TRBJ2-7, with D maybe TRBD2 (5 bases). CDR3 length: 14 residues. V lost 1 base and J 1 base, leaving 8 bases between the germline ends. Germline CDR1 LNHDA, CDR2 SQIVND (reference sequence). The CDR3 protein is CASSIGSGSYEQYF. CDR3 bases: TGTGCCAGTAGTATAGGGAGCGGATCCTACGAGCAGTACTTC. The entire variable domain, with the rest obtained from reference TRBV19 and TRBJ2-7, is as follows: DGGITQSPKYLFRKEGQNVTLSCEQNLNHDAMYWYRQDPGQGLRLIYYSQIVNDFQKGDIAEGYSVSREKKESFPLTVTSAQKNPTAFYLCASSIGSGSYEQYFGPGTRLTVT.

At least ten counts were recorded for this clonotype. The V call is TRBV10-3, the J call TRBJ1-1; TRBD1 matches at 7 bases. The CDR3 covers 15 residues. Trimming removed 3 bases from V and 4 bases from J; junction bases left unmatched: 8. The germline gives CDR1 ENHRY, CDR2 SYGVKD. CDR3 nucleotides: TGTGCCATCAGTGACAGGGGGATGGTAGGCACTGAAGCTTTCTTT. Amino acids: CAISDRGMVGTEAFF.

V gene TRBV5-1 combines with J gene TRBJ1-1; 10 bases map to TRBD1. CDR3 length: 14 amino acids. CDR1 is SGHRS, CDR2 YFSETQ, per germline. Losses at the gene ends were 3 bases for V and 4 bases for J; bases not matched to a gene: 3. The CDR3 here is CASSWTGGGTEAFF. Written as DNA, the CDR3 is TGCGCCAGCAGCTGGACAGGGGGTGGCACTGAAGCTTTCTTT.

The gene calls are TRBV2 and TRBJ2-4, with TRBD2 identical over 7 bases. V was pared by 4 bases and J by 1 base, with 1 base of the junction left unmatched. Germline values: CDR1 SNHLY, CDR2 FYNNEI. This CDR3 has 14 residues. CDR3 region: CASSVGGAKNIQYF. The CDR3 coding sequence is TGTGCCAGCAGTGTGGGAGGGGCCAAAAACATTCAGTACTTC.

This chain links TRBV20-1 with TRBJ1-4, with 9 bases aligning to TRBD1. Germline V lookup: CDR1 DFQATT, CDR2 SNEGSKA (reference sequence). The CDR3 extends over 12 amino acids. V was pared by 6 bases and J by 10 bases, with 6 bases of the junction left unmatched. In DNA, the CDR3 is TGCAGTGCCCCTCGACAGGGGGGAAAACTGTTTTTT. Its translation: CSAPRQGGKLFF.

The chain employs TRBV12-3 or TRBV12-4 and TRBJ1-5; D unresolved. V was trimmed by 6 bases and J by 6 bases, leaving 15 bases between them. The CDR3 contains 14 residues. In DNA form, the CDR3 reads TGTGCCAGCAGCCAGGCCCATCCAGGTCAGCCCCAGCATTTT. This translates into CASSQAHPGQPQHF.

The rearrangement links TRBV29-1 to TRBJ1-4; no firm D call. Per the germline V gene, CDR1 is SQVTM and CDR2 is ANQGSEA. Between the trimmed V and J ends, which lost 3 bases and 6 bases, there was a span of 11 bases. This CDR3 contains 13 residues. The CDR3 spells CSVELQIDEKLFF. In nucleotides, the CDR3 is TGCAGCGTTGAGCTACAGATCGATGAAAAACTGTTTTTT.

Remarks on this clonotype: The germline gene is not matched at one end of the junction; a read error may be the cause. The chain employs TRBV5-6 and TRBJ2-2; weak D call: TRBD1 (6 bases). CDR1 is SGHDT and CDR2 is YYEEEE in the germline V gene. The CDR3 has 14 residues. The CDR3 sequence: CASSWTANSGELFF. CDR3 DNA: TGTGCCAGCAGCTGGACAGCGAACTCCGGGGAGCTGTTTTTT.

The sample holds a few counts of this clonotype. The chain joins TRBV5-5 to TRBJ1-5, with a possible D match to TRBD1 (5 bases). The V gene's germline CDR1 is SGHKS and CDR2 YYEKEE (reference sequence). Trimming stripped 1 base from V and 4 bases from J, with 9 bases between. The CDR3 is 14 residues long. The CDR3 here is CASSLNGGNQPQHF. CDR3 in DNA: TGTGCCAGCAGCTTGAACGGGGGGAATCAGCCCCAGCATTTT.

The sample holds many counts of this clonotype. The V call is TRBV19, the J call TRBJ1-5; weak D call: TRBD1 (6 bases). V lost 5 bases and J lost 3, with 11 bases in between. The CDR3 is 14 residues long. Per the germline V gene, CDR1 is LNHDA and CDR2 is SQIVND (reference sequence). CDR3 DNA sequence: TGTGCCAGTAGTCCGACAGGATTCAATCAGCCCCAGCATTTT. It translates to CASSPTGFNQPQHF.

Details on this clonotype: The final CDR3 position lacks the conserved phenylalanine or tryptophan, pointing to a likely read error. The limits of the CDR3 on the DNA are not certain, so only TCRdb's listed CDR3 is given. The chain combines TRBV21-1 with TRBJ1-2. TRBV21-1 is labeled a pseudogene. The CDR3 is 9 residues long, counting both termini. CDR3: CASSKGRGI.

In this sample, this clonotype turned up many times. An end of the junction differs from the germline gene, which may be a read error. The genes are TRBV14 and TRBJ2-7, with 10 bases fitting TRBD2. Germline CDR1 and CDR2: SGHDN and FVKESK. CDR3 length equals 12 residues. The CDR3 loop reads CASSQALSGRIF. The CDR3 DNA follows: TGTGCCAGCAGCCAGGCCCTTAGCGGGAGGATCTTC.

This clonotype turned up a few times. The rearrangement joins TRBV7-3 to TRBJ2-1, with D hard to call. The CDR3 totals 16 residues. Deletions cut 5 bases from V and 6 bases from J, with 20 bases between. Germline CDR1 reads SGHTA; CDR2 reads FQGTGA. The CDR3 nucleotides read TGTGCCAGCAGCCCACTTTCGCCACGGAGTAGCAATGAGCAGTTCTTC. This codes for CASSPLSPRSSNEQFF.

This clonotype was detected ten times or more. The rearrangement uses TRBV6-1 and TRBJ1-1, with D tentatively TRBD1 (5 bases). V lost 6 bases, J lost 9 bases, and 17 bases lay in between. CDR1 MNHNS and CDR2 SASEGT come from the germline V gene. The CDR3 spans 13 residues. The CDR3 DNA reads as TGTGCCAGCAGCCACCTCACGGGGGGTAAAGCTTTCTTT. The encoded protein is CASSHLTGGKAFF.

This clonotype was observed a few times. The chain uses TRBV20-1 and TRBJ2-1, with TRBD2 matching over 11 bases. CDR3 length equals 15 residues. After removal of 6 bases from V and 3 bases from J, the junction contained 7 bases not matched to a gene. Germline CDR1 is DFQATT and CDR2 is SNEGSKA (reference sequence). The CDR3 sequence is CSALAGTSGYNEQFF. The DNA of the CDR3 is TGCAGTGCCCTAGCCGGGACTAGCGGCTACAATGAGCAGTTCTTC.

V and J are TRBV7-2 and TRBJ2-2, with D unclear. Germline V gene sequence: CDR1 SGHTA, CDR2 FQGNSA. V was trimmed by 1 base and J by 2 bases, leaving 8 bases between them. The CDR3 runs to 15 residues. The CDR3 loop reads CASSLGPANTGELFF. The DNA for the CDR3 is TGTGCCAGCAGCTTAGGTCCCGCCAACACCGGGGAGCTGTTTTTT.

In this sample, this clonotype turned up a few times. V usage is TRBV27 and J usage is TRBJ1-2; D not resolved. In germline, CDR1 is MNHEY, CDR2 SMNVEV (reference sequence). Between the trimmed V and J ends, which lost 4 bases and 4 bases, there was a span of 7 bases. The CDR3 totals 12 residues. CDR3 DNA: TGTGCCAGCAGTTCAGGAAGCTATGGCTACACCTTC. The encoded protein is CASSSGSYGYTF.

This clonotype appeared a few times. The chain is built from TRBV30 and TRBJ2-1; no reliable D call. The CDR3 has 11 amino acids. CDR1 is GTSNPN, CDR2 SVGIG, per germline (reference sequence). Trimming shortened V by 0 bases and J by 8 bases, and 5 bases separated the two germline ends. For the CDR3, the DNA is TGTGCCTGGAGTGTTGTTGATGAGCAGTTCTTC. This encodes CAWSVVDEQFF.

This clonotype was counted at least ten times. The chain has TRBV13 and TRBJ2-7, with TRBD2 matching over 8 bases. In germline, CDR1 is PRHDT, CDR2 FYEKMQ (reference sequence). With 7 bases clipped from V and 3 bases from J, the junction kept 8 bases outside the gene matches. The CDR3 runs to 14 residues. The CDR3 is CASTQRGPFYEQYF. CDR3 DNA: TGTGCCAGCACCCAGCGGGGGCCATTCTACGAGCAGTACTTC.

This clonotype was seen a handful of times. The V gene is TRBV20-1, the J gene TRBJ1-1; no definite D call. The CDR3 covers 12 residues. Germline V gene lookup returns CDR1 DFQATT and CDR2 SNEGSKA (reference sequence). V lost 0 bases to trimming and J lost 3 bases, with 5 bases between them. The chain's CDR3 is CSAREGYTEAFF. In nucleotides, the CDR3 is TGCAGTGCTAGAGAAGGCTACACTGAAGCTTTCTTT.

This clonotype came up a few times. In DNA form, the CDR3 reads TGTGCCAGCAGCCCCGCCGGGGTTGCTAATGAAAAACTGTTTTTT. It specifies CASSPAGVANEKLFF. The V gene is TRBV11-2, the J gene TRBJ1-4; D ambiguous. The germline gives CDR1 SGHAT, CDR2 FQNNGV. The CDR3 is 15 amino acids. V was pared by 5 bases and J by 3 bases, with 13 bases between.

In its sample, this clonotype was seen a few times. The chain has TRBV10-2 and TRBJ1-6; 7 positions match TRBD1. V shed 7 bases, J shed 8 bases, and the junction held 8 bases outside the gene matches. There are 14 residues in the CDR3. Germline V lookup: CDR1 WSHSY, CDR2 SAAADI. The CDR3 loop is CASMEQGRHSPLHF. CDR3 nucleotides: TGCGCCAGCATGGAACAGGGGAGGCATTCACCCCTCCACTTT.

The chain links TRBV29-1 to TRBJ2-1; tentative D call: TRBD2 (6 bases). Trimming removed 4 bases at V and 2 bases at J, with 15 bases between. The CDR3 is 15 residues long. Germline V CDR1 and CDR2: SQVTM, ANQGSEA. CDR3 residues: CSVVAGSAPYNEQFF. The CDR3 DNA reads TGCAGCGTTGTTGCCGGGAGTGCGCCCTACAATGAGCAGTTCTTC.

To note about this clonotype: Germline and junction disagree at one end, which may indicate a read error. The chain links TRBV5-6 to TRBJ2-3; 10 nucleotides match TRBD2. There are 18 residues in the CDR3. The germline V gene has CDR1 SGHDT and CDR2 YYEEEE. CDR3 nucleotides: TGTGCCAGCAGCTTTGGGCTAGCGGGAGAAGTGAACACAGATACGCTGTATTTT. Its protein is CASSFGLAGEVNTDTLYF.

The V gene is TRBV23-1, the J gene TRBJ2-3; D is perhaps TRBD2 (6 bases). Being an ORF, TRBV23-1 has a function that is uncertain. This CDR3 spans 15 amino acids. The V end was cut by 3 bases, the J end by 0 bases, with 10 bases between. Here the CDR3 reads CASSHWGVSTDTQYF. DNA for the CDR3: TGCGCCAGCAGTCACTGGGGGGTTAGCACAGATACGCAGTATTTT.